The 6 T cell receptor beta chains below all came from one sample that was sequenced in a study of blood T cell repertoires in COVID-19. Data came from immunoSEQ multiplex PCR; TCRdb stores just in-frame clones and leaves some out. The sample gives hundreds of thousands of clones, about 83% of which show up once; around 8.7% is in the top ten. The sequenced sample was peripheral blood. Receptor source: a woman aged 45-60 years with acute or convalescent COVID-19.

The V call is TRBV5-8, the J call TRBJ2-3; 8 nucleotides match TRBD1. Germline CDR1 SGHTS, CDR2 YDEGEE. V lost 3 bases to trimming and J lost 2 bases; unmatched junction nucleotides: 14. There are 18 residues in the CDR3. The CDR3 DNA follows: TGTGCCAGCAGCTCCGGACAGGGCGGGCAGGGAGACACAGATACGCAGTATTTT. Residues: CASSSGQGGQGDTDTQYF.

This sequence joins TRBV27 and TRBJ1-1; no firm D call. V dropped 5 bases and J dropped 11 bases, with 15 bases sitting between them. Germline assignment: CDR1 MNHEY and CDR2 SMNVEV (reference sequence). This CDR3 contains 12 residues. The CDR3 region is CASSPLSGVAFF. CDR3 sequence (DNA): TGTGCCAGCAGTCCCCTCTCCGGGGTGGCTTTCTTT.

This rearrangement joins TRBV14 to TRBJ1-4; D is ambiguous. The CDR3 spans 13 residues. CDR1 is SGHDN and CDR2 is FVKESK in the germline V gene. Trimming took off 4 bases at V and 3 bases at J, with 6 bases between the two ends. The CDR3 DNA reads as TGTGCCAGCAGCCCCGCGGCTAATGAAAAACTGTTTTTT. Its protein is CASSPAANEKLFF.

V usage is TRBV27 and J usage is TRBJ1-2; a weak D match, TRBD1 (6 bases). Trimming removed 5 bases at V and 5 bases at J, with 12 bases between. Germline CDR1 MNHEY, CDR2 SMNVEV (reference sequence). The CDR3 has 13 residues. The CDR3 here is CASSRTGNYGYTF. CDR3 coding DNA: TGTGCCAGCAGTCGCACAGGGAATTATGGCTACACCTTC.

About this clone: The same CDR3 arises from other DNA sequences in this sample as well. This chain joins TRBV7-2 and TRBJ2-7, with TRBD1 matching over 8 bases. CDR3 size: 13 residues. Germline V gene data show CDR1 as SGHTA and CDR2 as FQGNSA. V dropped 6 bases and J dropped 7; count of bases not matched to a gene: 8. As DNA, the CDR3 is TGTGCCAGCAGTCAGGGGGCAGGAGGAGAGCAGTACTTC. It yields the protein CASSQGAGGEQYF.

The rearrangement uses TRBV28 and TRBJ2-7, with TRBD1 identical over 7 bases. The junction had 6 bases not matched to a gene; V was cut back by 7 bases and J by 0 bases. Germline CDR1 and CDR2: MDHEN and SYDVKM. This CDR3 is 14 amino acids long. The CDR3 sequence: CASTRGLDSYEQYF. The CDR3 bases are TGTGCCAGCACTAGGGGGCTCGACTCCTACGAGCAGTACTTC.